This passage covers 23 T cell receptor beta chains from one sample sequenced in a study of regulatory T cells in long-lasting Graves disease. TCR beta libraries were built with iRepertoire HTBI primers and Arm-PCR of CDR3 regions. One entry per CDR3 protein, called by TCRdb with MiXCR from the multiplex PCR reads. The sample shows under 450,000 distinct CDR3 sequences, 16% of them seen only once. The sample's time point: newly diagnosed GD, antithyroid drugs for less than 3 months. The TCR library was made from RNA that had been extracted from PBMCs in TRIzol. This same sample was also taken into another study, of T cells in Graves' hyperthyroidism and ophthalmopathy.

The starting material was peripheral blood mononuclear cells (PBMCs), obtained at new diagnosis, from a patient treated with antithyroid drugs. The receptors originated from a woman under 30 with Graves disease.

This clonotype was seen many times. The chain combines TRBV2 with TRBJ1-1; possibly TRBD1 for D (5 bases). V was cut by 7 bases and J by 3 bases, with 18 bases left in between. CDR3 length equals 15 residues. Per the germline V gene, CDR1 is SNHLY and CDR2 is FYNNEI. The CDR3 protein is CASNIVGAGDTEAFF. The CDR3 region has the DNA TGTGCCAGCAATATCGTCGGGGCGGGGGACACTGAAGCTTTCTTT.

Of note for this clonotype: Given a much more abundant clone one base away, this may be a read error. This rearrangement joins TRBV30 to TRBJ2-1, with 9 bases lining up with TRBD1. V dropped 5 bases and J dropped 4; count of bases not matched to a gene: 6. The CDR3 has 14 amino acids. CDR1 is GTSNPN and CDR2 is SVGIG in the germline V gene (reference sequence). The CDR3 sequence is CAWDWDREYNEQFF. DNA of the CDR3: TGTGCCTGGGACTGGGACAGGGAGTACAATGAGCAGTTCTTC.

This clonotype was found a few times. CDR3 in amino acids: CASSLAGTGEYEAFF. The CDR3 DNA reads TGCGCCAGCAGCTTGGCCGGGACAGGGGAGTATGAAGCTTTCTTT. This sequence joins TRBV5-1 and TRBJ1-1; 10 bases line up with TRBD1. Unmatched junction bases numbered 6, after V lost 0 bases and J lost 7 bases. This CDR3 is 15 amino acids long. Germline CDR1 SGHRS, CDR2 YFSETQ. The whole variable domain, remainder taken from reference TRBV5-1 and TRBJ1-1, is KAGVTQTPRYLIKTRGQQVTLSCSPISGHRSVSWYQQTPGQGLQFLFEYFSETQRNKGNFPGRFSGRQFSNSRSEMNVSTLELGDSALYLCASSLAGTGEYEAFFGQGTRLTVV.

The table lists this clonotype with a few counts. The chain recombines TRBV4-1 with TRBJ2-5, with 14 bases identical to TRBD2. Germline V gene data show CDR1 as MGHRA and CDR2 as YSYEKL. This CDR3 contains 17 residues. V was clipped by 5 bases and J by 2 bases; unmatched bases: 7. CDR3 coding DNA: TGCGCCAGCAGCAACGGACTAGCGGGAGGTGTTCAAGAGACCCAGTACTTC. This encodes CASSNGLAGGVQETQYF.

The rearrangement links TRBV7-9 to TRBJ1-2, with 7 bases aligning to TRBD1. CDR1 SEHNR and CDR2 FQNEAQ come from the germline V gene (reference sequence). The CDR3 loop spans 15 amino acids. Unmatched junction bases numbered 3, after V lost 2 bases and J lost 0 bases. The CDR3 nucleotides are TGTGCCAGCAGCTTATCGGGACAGACTAACTATGGCTACACCTTC. Translated, it gives CASSLSGQTNYGYTF.

This clonotype was seen a few times. In nucleotides, the CDR3 is TGTGCCAGCGCGCCCCCCCCCCCCCGGGACTCCTACGAGCAGTACTTC. Translated: CASAPPPPRDSYEQYF. This sequence joins TRBV9 and TRBJ2-7; D perhaps matches TRBD2 (5 bases). The germline V gene has CDR1 SGDLS and CDR2 YYNGEE. The CDR3 length is 16 residues. V was clipped by 7 bases and J by 0 bases, with 20 bases between them.

This clonotype was observed at least ten times. This chain connects TRBV5-5 to TRBJ2-5; 14 bases align to TRBD2. The germline gives CDR1 SGHKS, CDR2 YYEKEE (reference sequence). This CDR3 contains 15 residues. J was trimmed by 4 bases and V by 4 bases; bases with no gene match: 3. The CDR3 bases are TGTGCCAGCAGCGAGACTAGCGGGGGGGCAGAGACCCAGTACTTC. As protein: CASSETSGGAETQYF.

This clonotype occurred many times. The V and J genes are TRBV29-1 and TRBJ2-5; D is tentatively TRBD1 or TRBD2 (7 bases each). The CDR3 runs 15 residues. The V gene's germline CDR1 is SQVTM and CDR2 ANQGSEA. V was trimmed by 4 bases and J by 5 bases, leaving 20 bases between them. The CDR3 sequence is CSVAGGGATSETQYF. The CDR3, as DNA: TGCAGCGTTGCAGGGGGGGGCGCTACGTCGGAGACCCAGTACTTC.

This chain links TRBV27 with TRBJ2-2, with TRBD1 matching 7 bases. CDR3 size: 15 residues. CDR1 and CDR2 from the germline V gene are MNHEY and SMNVEV (reference sequence). Trimming took 1 base from V and 5 from J; bases not matched to a gene: 4. CDR3 in DNA: TGTGCCAGCAGTTTATACAGGGGTCGTACCGGGGAGCTGTTTTTT. Its translation is CASSLYRGRTGELFF.

Many counts were recorded for this clonotype. V usage is TRBV3-1 and J usage is TRBJ2-1; 7 bases match TRBD2. J was trimmed by 0 bases and V by 5 bases; bases with no gene match: 7. Germline V lookup: CDR1 LGHDT, CDR2 YNNKEL (reference sequence). The CDR3 is 16 residues long. DNA for the CDR3: TGTGCCAGCAGCAGGACGTCGGGAGGCTCCTACAATGAGCAGTTCTTC. Translation gives CASSRTSGGSYNEQFF.

On this clonotype: Mismatch with germline at one junction end may stem from a read error. The J gene is TRBJ2-2, the V gene TRBV5-1, with D hard to call. CDR1 and CDR2 from the germline V gene are SGHRS and YFSETQ. The CDR3 sequence is 15 residues long. DNA for the CDR3: TGCGCCAGCAGCTTGCGTCTATCGAACACCAGGGAGCTGTTTTTT. Translated, it gives CASSLRLSNTRELFF.

This clonotype turned up a few times. The chain employs TRBV5-1 and TRBJ2-1, with TRBD2 identical over 13 bases. The CDR3 covers 15 residues. V lost 4 bases to trimming and J lost 10 bases; unmatched junction nucleotides: 8. Per the germline V gene, CDR1 is SGHRS and CDR2 is YFSETQ. The CDR3 DNA reads as TGCGCCAGCAGCCCCGGACTAGCGGGAGATGGGGAGCAGTTCTTC. It encodes CASSPGLAGDGEQFF.

The sample holds many counts of this clonotype. This sequence joins TRBV28 and TRBJ2-2; 10 positions match TRBD1. The junction had 14 bases not matched to a gene; V was cut back by 6 bases and J by 4 bases. Germline-derived CDR1 and CDR2 are MDHEN and SYDVKM. The CDR3 sequence is 18 residues long. As DNA, the CDR3 is TGTGCCAGCAGAAGAGACAGGGGGCATGAGTGGACCACCGGGGAGCTGTTTTTT. It is translated as CASRRDRGHEWTTGELFF.

This clonotype showed up just a few times. In DNA, the CDR3 is TGCGCCAGCAGCCCAGGGGGGAGACTATTGAACACTGAAGCTTTCTTT. It translates to CASSPGGRLLNTEAFF. J is TRBJ1-1 and V is TRBV4-1, with 7 bases fitting TRBD1. V shed 4 bases and J 0 bases; nucleotides not matched to a gene: 8. Germline V lookup: CDR1 MGHRA, CDR2 YSYEKL. The CDR3 totals 16 residues.

This clonotype has ten or more counts. The chain joins TRBV3-1 to TRBJ2-1, with D tentatively TRBD1 (5 bases). V lost 3 bases, J lost 4 bases, and 10 bases lay in between. In germline, CDR1 is LGHDT, CDR2 YNNKEL (reference sequence). The CDR3 has 14 amino acids. The CDR3 here is CASSQDTGYNEQFF. The DNA of the CDR3 is TGTGCCAGCAGCCAGGATACAGGATACAATGAGCAGTTCTTC.

This chain joins TRBV20-1 and TRBJ1-2, with D tentatively TRBD1 (5 bases). This CDR3 is 14 amino acids long. Per germline, CDR1 DFQATT and CDR2 SNEGSKA (reference sequence). Trimming pared 3 bases from V and 3 bases from J, leaving 14 bases between. The CDR3 bases are TGCAGTGCTAGGTCGCCGGGGCGCGACTATGGCTACACCTTC. Amino acid sequence: CSARSPGRDYGYTF.

In its sample, this clonotype was seen many times. The gene calls are TRBV2 and TRBJ1-5, with unresolved D. The CDR3 covers 13 residues. CDR1 SNHLY and CDR2 FYNNEI come from the germline V gene. V lost 6 bases and J lost 2, with 8 bases in between. The CDR3 reads CASRFQGNQPQHF. CDR3 DNA: TGTGCCAGCAGGTTCCAGGGCAATCAGCCCCAGCATTTT.

The rearrangement uses TRBV12-3 or TRBV12-4 and TRBJ2-2, with 7 bases that match TRBD1. V was pared by 3 bases and J by 4 bases, with 5 bases of the junction left unmatched. CDR3 length equals 15 residues. CDR3 in amino acids: CASSLKGAGTGELFF. In nucleotides, the CDR3 is TGTGCCAGCAGTTTGAAGGGGGCCGGCACCGGGGAGCTGTTTTTT.

The sample holds many counts of this clonotype. The V and J genes are TRBV28 and TRBJ1-5; D remains ambiguous. Germline V gene data show CDR1 as MDHEN and CDR2 as SYDVKM. The CDR3 extends over 15 amino acids. Trimming left V 6 bases short and J 0 bases short, with 12 bases between. The CDR3 DNA sequence: TGTGCCAGCAGCCGAGACGAGTATAGCAATCAGCCCCAGCATTTT. Protein product: CASSRDEYSNQPQHF.

The V call is TRBV6-2 or TRBV6-3, the J call TRBJ1-1; D gene uncertain. Trimming took 5 bases from V and 4 from J, leaving 11 bases between them. CDR3 size: 13 residues. Germline lookup yields CDR1 MNHEY and CDR2 SVGEGT. CDR3 loop: CASSTHIGTEAFF. In DNA form, the CDR3 reads TGTGCCAGCAGTACTCACATTGGCACTGAAGCTTTCTTT.

The genes are TRBV19 and TRBJ1-5; D gene uncertain. CDR1 is LNHDA, CDR2 SQIVND, per germline (reference sequence). Trimming took 4 bases from V and 2 from J, leaving 3 bases between them. The CDR3 has 12 amino acids. This chain's CDR3 is CASSKRNQPQHF. CDR3 in DNA: TGTGCCAGTAGTAAACGCAATCAGCCCCAGCATTTT.

This clonotype was counted many times. V usage is TRBV2 and J usage is TRBJ2-7; D may be TRBD2 (7 bases). The CDR3 has 15 amino acids. Germline V CDR1 and CDR2: SNHLY, FYNNEI. V was trimmed by 7 bases and J by 4 bases, leaving 20 bases between them. In nucleotides, the CDR3 is TGTGCCAGCACCATGGGCCGGGGGGCTAGGTACGAGCAGTACTTC. This encodes CASTMGRGARYEQYF.

This clonotype was detected many times. The J gene is TRBJ2-5, the V gene TRBV7-2, with 14 bases that match TRBD2. This CDR3 contains 17 residues. Unmatched junction bases numbered 6, after V lost 1 base and J lost 5 bases. CDR1 is SGHTA, CDR2 FQGNSA, per germline. CDR3 sequence (DNA): TGTGCCAGCAGCTTAGGGGGGACTAGCGGGAGACTGGAGACCCAGTACTTC. This encodes CASSLGGTSGRLETQYF.